The 14 T cell receptor beta chains below were found in one sample sequenced in a study of identical twins. One entry per CDR3 protein results from TCRdb running MiXCR on the 5' RACE reads. The sample carries roughly 1.6 million distinct CDR3 sequences, around a third recorded once. Sequencing was carried out using cord blood. The origin of the receptors is a newborn girl in good health.

The J gene is TRBJ2-3, the V gene TRBV21-1; the table's D call of TRBD2 was not tested on the DNA. TRBV21-1 is termed a pseudogene. This CDR3 region has 15 residues. The CDR3 sequence is CASRGRKPKTDTQYF. The CDR3 region has the DNA TGTGCCAGCAGAGGGAGAAAGCCTAAGACAGATACGCAGTATTTT.

A few counts support this clonotype. The chain recombines TRBV11-3 with TRBJ2-3; D is ambiguous. V lost 5 bases, J lost 4 bases, and 13 bases lay in between. Looked up from germline, CDR1 is SGHNT and CDR2 is YENEEA. This CDR3 is 14 amino acids long. CDR3 in DNA: TGTGCCAGCAGCGTCTCTCTTGGCGCAGATACGCAGTATTTT. Translating it yields CASSVSLGADTQYF.

Of note for this clonotype: Relative to the germline gene, one junction end is altered; a read error may explain this. The chain links TRBV3-1 to TRBJ2-3, with TRBD2 identical over 9 bases. The CDR3 extends over 17 amino acids. Germline V lookup: CDR1 LGHDT, CDR2 YNNKEL (reference sequence). The CDR3 DNA follows: TGTGCCAGCAGCAAAGATCGACTAGCGGTTTACACAGATACGCAGTATTTT. This codes for CASSKDRLAVYTDTQYF.

J is TRBJ2-5 and V is TRBV7-2; D call uncertain. The DNA matches TRBJ2-7 better at its end, which makes the J call doubtful. This CDR3 has 15 residues. The germline V gene encodes CDR1 SGHTA and CDR2 FQGNSA. CDR3 sequence reads: CASSLADVYIYEQYF. The CDR3 DNA reads as TGTGCCAGCAGCTTAGCGGACGTGTACATCTACGAGCAGTACTTC.

Concerning this clonotype: A clone one base away is much larger, so this may be a read error. This chain links TRBV6-1 with TRBJ1-5; D not certain. Per the germline V gene, CDR1 is MNHNS and CDR2 is SASEGT. V was trimmed by 3 bases and J by 6 bases, leaving 3 bases between them. This CDR3 region has 11 residues. CDR3 nucleotides: TGTGCCAGCAGTGATGGTCAGCCCCAGCATTTT. Encoded protein: CASSDGQPQHF.

The V gene is TRBV28, the J gene TRBJ2-3; TRBD2 agrees at 14 bases. V trimming: 8 bases; J trimming: 5 bases; junction bases outside the gene matches: 6. This CDR3 comprises 15 residues. Per the germline V gene, CDR1 is MDHEN and CDR2 is SYDVKM. CDR3 sequence: CASWGLAGAVDTQYF. The CDR3 DNA sequence: TGTGCCAGCTGGGGACTAGCGGGAGCCGTAGATACGCAGTATTTT.

This clonotype was seen more than once but under ten times. This chain links TRBV20-1 with TRBJ2-1; a possible D gene is TRBD2 (5 bases). Trimming took off 3 bases at V and 3 bases at J, with 12 bases between the two ends. The CDR3 has 14 amino acids. Germline CDR1 DFQATT, CDR2 SNEGSKA (reference sequence). The CDR3 DNA follows: TGCAGTGCTAGCCTTGGCGGGCTCTACAATGAGCAGTTCTTC. It is translated as CSASLGGLYNEQFF.

The V call is TRBV4-2, the J call TRBJ2-4, with 7 bases that match TRBD1. Germline assignment: CDR1 LGHNA and CDR2 YNFKEQ. The CDR3 runs 18 residues. V shed 4 bases and J 0 bases; nucleotides not matched to a gene: 12. The CDR3: CASSLTGTALLAKNIQYF. In nucleotides, the CDR3 is TGTGCCAGCAGCCTTACTGGGACAGCTTTACTAGCCAAAAACATTCAGTACTTC.

This clonotype was seen at least ten times. This chain uses TRBV7-9 with TRBJ1-2, with D uncertain. Germline-derived CDR1 and CDR2 are SEHNR and FQNEAQ (reference sequence). CDR3 length: 15 amino acids. V lost 1 base and J lost 0, with 9 bases in between. CDR3 sequence: CASSLEWGANYGYTF. As DNA, the CDR3 is TGTGCCAGCAGCTTAGAATGGGGAGCTAACTATGGCTACACCTTC.

V usage is TRBV12-3 or TRBV12-4 and J usage is TRBJ2-5, with 8 bases matching TRBD2. The CDR3 is 16 residues long. Unmatched junction bases numbered 6, after V lost 2 bases and J lost 1 base. The CDR3 DNA sequence: TGTGCCAGCAGTTTATATCCCGGGACTAGCCAAGAGACCCAGTACTTC. Amino acid sequence: CASSLYPGTSQETQYF.

About this clonotype itself: The junction does not match germline at one end; this may be a read error. The chain carries TRBV29-1 and TRBJ2-7; 8 bases are shared with TRBD2. Per the germline V gene, CDR1 is SQVTM and CDR2 is ANQGSEA. This CDR3 comprises 13 residues. The CDR3 DNA reads TGCGGCGTTCCCGGGACTAGATACAATGAGCAGTACTTC. It specifies CGVPGTRYNEQYF.

The chain has TRBV11-3 and TRBJ2-1, with 8 positions matching TRBD1. Losses at the gene ends were 2 bases for V and 3 bases for J; bases not matched to a gene: 9. CDR3 length: 17 residues. Germline V gene sequence: CDR1 SGHNT, CDR2 YENEEA. CDR3 nucleotide sequence: TGTGCCAGCAGCTTAAACCTCGCCGGGACAGGCTACAATGAGCAGTTCTTC. This gives the protein CASSLNLAGTGYNEQFF.

The V and J genes are TRBV5-1 and TRBJ1-2; D uncertain. CDR3 size: 17 residues. Per germline, CDR1 SGHRS and CDR2 YFSETQ. V gave up 1 base and J gave up 0 bases, with 16 bases separating them. For the CDR3, the DNA is TGCGCCAGCAGCTTGAGTAATCCCGTCGGGGCTAACTATGGCTACACCTTC. Encoded protein: CASSLSNPVGANYGYTF.

The V gene is TRBV5-1, the J gene TRBJ1-4, with a weak D call TRBD1 (5 bases). CDR1 is SGHRS and CDR2 is YFSETQ in the germline V gene. The V end lost 0 bases, the J end lost 7 bases, and 16 bases lay between the germline ends. The CDR3 has 16 amino acids. CDR3 residues: CASSLDGWGMSEKLFF. In DNA, the CDR3 is TGCGCCAGCAGCTTGGATGGTTGGGGGATGAGTGAAAAACTGTTTTTT.